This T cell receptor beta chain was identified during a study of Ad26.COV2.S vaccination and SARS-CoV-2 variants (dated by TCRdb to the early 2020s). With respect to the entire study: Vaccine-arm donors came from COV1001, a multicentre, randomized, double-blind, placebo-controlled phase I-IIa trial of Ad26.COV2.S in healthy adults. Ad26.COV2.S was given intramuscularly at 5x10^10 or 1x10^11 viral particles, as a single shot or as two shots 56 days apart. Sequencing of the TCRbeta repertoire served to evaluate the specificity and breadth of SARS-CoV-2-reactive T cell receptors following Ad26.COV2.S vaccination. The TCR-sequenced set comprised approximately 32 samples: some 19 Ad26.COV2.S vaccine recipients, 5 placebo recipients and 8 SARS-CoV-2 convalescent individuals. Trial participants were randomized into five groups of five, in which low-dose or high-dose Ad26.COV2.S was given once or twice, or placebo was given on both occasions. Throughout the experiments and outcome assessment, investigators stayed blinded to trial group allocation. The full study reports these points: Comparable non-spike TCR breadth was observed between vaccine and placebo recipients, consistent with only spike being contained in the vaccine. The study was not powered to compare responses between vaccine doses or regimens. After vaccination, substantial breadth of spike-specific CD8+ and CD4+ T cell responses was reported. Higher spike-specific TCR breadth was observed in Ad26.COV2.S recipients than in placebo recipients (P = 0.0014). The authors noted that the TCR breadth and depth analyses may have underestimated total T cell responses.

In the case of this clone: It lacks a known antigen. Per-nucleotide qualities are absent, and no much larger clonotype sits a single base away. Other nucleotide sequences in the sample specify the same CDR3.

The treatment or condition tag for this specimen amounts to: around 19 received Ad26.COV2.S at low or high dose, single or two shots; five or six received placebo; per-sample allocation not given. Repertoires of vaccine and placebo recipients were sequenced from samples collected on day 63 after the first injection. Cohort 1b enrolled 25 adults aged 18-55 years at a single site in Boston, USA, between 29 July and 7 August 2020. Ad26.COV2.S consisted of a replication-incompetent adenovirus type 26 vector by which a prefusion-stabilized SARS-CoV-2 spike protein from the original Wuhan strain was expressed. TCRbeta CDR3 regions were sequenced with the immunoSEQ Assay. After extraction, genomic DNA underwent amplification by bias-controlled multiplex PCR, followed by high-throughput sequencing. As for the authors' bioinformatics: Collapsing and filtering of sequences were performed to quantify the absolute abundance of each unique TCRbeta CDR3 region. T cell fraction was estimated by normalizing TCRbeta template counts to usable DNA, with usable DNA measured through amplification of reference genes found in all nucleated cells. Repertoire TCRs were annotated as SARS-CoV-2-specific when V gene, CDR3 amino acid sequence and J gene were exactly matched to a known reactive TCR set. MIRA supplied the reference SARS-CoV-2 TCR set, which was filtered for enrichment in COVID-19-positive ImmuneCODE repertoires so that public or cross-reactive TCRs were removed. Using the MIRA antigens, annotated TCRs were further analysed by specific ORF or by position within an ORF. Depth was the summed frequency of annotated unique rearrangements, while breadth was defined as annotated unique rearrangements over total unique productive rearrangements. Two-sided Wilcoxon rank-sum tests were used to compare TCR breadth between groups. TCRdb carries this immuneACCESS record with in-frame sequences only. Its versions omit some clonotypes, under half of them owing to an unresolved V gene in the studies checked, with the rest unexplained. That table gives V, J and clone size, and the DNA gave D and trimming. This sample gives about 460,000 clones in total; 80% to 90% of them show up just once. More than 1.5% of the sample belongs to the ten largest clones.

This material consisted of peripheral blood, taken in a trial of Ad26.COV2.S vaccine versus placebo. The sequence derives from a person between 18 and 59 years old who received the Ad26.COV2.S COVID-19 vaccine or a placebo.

The CDR3 is CASSTGFGYTF. In nucleotide form, the sequence is TGTGCCAGCAGCACAGGGTTTGGCTACACCTTC. Rearrangement joined TRBV6-2 or TRBV6-3 to TRBJ1-2; the D segment could be TRBD1, given 6 matching bases. Inclusive of the bounding cysteine and phenylalanine, the CDR3 is 11 residues long. Only CDR3 DNA remains: 33 bases, in frame from the first base. The germline V gene encodes CDR1 MNHEY and CDR2 SVGEGT. V is cut by 6 bases and J by 7 bases, and the space between the germline ends is 9 bases.